The 9 T cell receptor beta chains below all came from one sample that was sequenced in a study of shared clonotypes between healthy human individuals. Generated by immunoSEQ multiplex PCR, the TCRdb table keeps only in-frame clones and is missing some. The sample contains some 1.5 million clones, around 97% of which appear only once. Sequencing input: naive CD4+ T cells sorted from blood. Subset of the sample: CD45RA+ positively selected. These receptors originate from a man aged 25 to 45 in good health.

Regarding this clone: Other DNA sequences in this sample translate to the same CDR3. This chain joins TRBV6-5 and TRBJ1-3; D ambiguous. Trimming took 0 bases from V and 4 from J, leaving 4 bases between them. CDR3 length equals 13 residues. Germline-derived CDR1 and CDR2 are MNHEY and SVGAGI. DNA for the CDR3: TGTGCCAGCAGTTACTCCAGCGGAAACACCATATATTTT. Its translation is CASSYSSGNTIYF.

The chain recombines TRBV6-4 with TRBJ2-7; no firm D call. V lost 0 bases and J 0 bases, leaving 12 bases between the germline ends. Germline-derived CDR1 and CDR2 are MRHNA and SNTAGT. The CDR3 is 16 residues long. The CDR3 loop is CASSDSAAESSYEQYF. As DNA, the CDR3 is TGTGCCAGCAGTGACTCGGCGGCCGAAAGCTCCTACGAGCAGTACTTC.

J is TRBJ1-4 and V is TRBV4-3; 9 bases line up with TRBD1. CDR1 is LGHNA and CDR2 is YSLEER in the germline V gene. After removal of 0 bases from V and 6 bases from J, the junction contained 2 bases not matched to a gene. The CDR3 has 15 residues. The chain's CDR3 is CASSQDRTGDEKLFF. The CDR3 bases are TGCGCCAGCAGCCAAGATCGGACAGGGGATGAAAAACTGTTTTTT.

The chain links TRBV11-3 to TRBJ2-1; either TRBD1 or TRBD2 may fit D (6 bases each). Germline lookup yields CDR1 SGHNT and CDR2 YENEEA. CDR3 length: 15 residues. Trimming took 1 base from V and 4 from J, leaving 11 bases between them. The CDR3 protein is CASSLVKGGYNEQFF. CDR3 coding DNA: TGTGCCAGCAGCTTAGTCAAAGGGGGGTACAATGAGCAGTTCTTC.

This clone occurred once. The V and J genes are TRBV19 and TRBJ2-3; unclear D gene. V was cut by 4 bases and J by 5 bases, with 10 bases left in between. CDR3 length: 13 amino acids. Germline-derived CDR1 and CDR2 are LNHDA and SQIVND (reference sequence). CDR3 bases: TGTGCCAGTAGTAGGTTAACGGGAGATACGCAGTATTTT. Protein: CASSRLTGDTQYF. Full variable domain (outside the CDR3, taken from reference TRBV19 and TRBJ2-3): DGGITQSPKYLFRKEGQNVTLSCEQNLNHDAMYWYRQDPGQGLRLIYYSQIVNDFQKGDIAEGYSVSREKKESFPLTVTSAQKNPTAFYLCASSRLTGDTQYFGPGTRLTVL.

This clone was counted a single time. The genes are TRBV14 and TRBJ2-7; 13 bases align to TRBD2. This CDR3 comprises 15 residues. With 4 bases clipped from V and 3 bases from J, the junction kept 3 bases outside the gene matches. The germline V gene has CDR1 SGHDN and CDR2 FVKESK. Here the CDR3 reads CASSLLAGGSYEQYF. The CDR3 DNA reads as TGTGCCAGCAGCCTACTAGCGGGAGGGAGCTACGAGCAGTACTTC.

This sequence joins TRBV7-9 and TRBJ2-7; 10 bases are a match to TRBD2. With 0 bases clipped from V and 6 bases from J, the junction kept 8 bases outside the gene matches. Germline V CDR1 and CDR2: SEHNR, FQNEAQ (reference sequence). The CDR3 extends over 16 amino acids. The CDR3 sequence: CASSLALSSGSSEQYF. The CDR3, as DNA: TGTGCCAGCAGCTTAGCTCTCTCTAGCGGGAGTTCCGAGCAGTACTTC.

The genes are TRBV6-1 and TRBJ2-1; 16 nucleotides align to TRBD2. CDR3 length: 18 residues. Per the germline V gene, CDR1 is MNHNS and CDR2 is SASEGT. Trimming took 1 base from V and 8 from J; bases not matched to a gene: 8. For the CDR3, the DNA is TGTGCCAGCAGTGAAGGGGGACTAGCGGGAGGGGTCAGGTATGAGCAGTTCTTC. Amino acids: CASSEGGLAGGVRYEQFF.

The chain uses TRBV5-4 and TRBJ2-7; D perhaps matches TRBD2 (6 bases). CDR1 and CDR2 (germline): SGHNT, YYREEE (reference sequence). The CDR3 totals 15 residues. Trimming took 7 bases from V and 3 from J, leaving 20 bases between them. CDR3 in amino acids: CASSSGREFGYEQYF. CDR3 DNA: TGTGCCAGCTCTTCGGGACGGGAGTTCGGCTACGAGCAGTACTTC. The variable domain in full, completed from reference TRBV5-4 and TRBJ2-7, reads ETGVTQSPTHLIKTRGQQVTLRCSSQSGHNTVSWYQQALGQGPQFIFQYYREEENGRGNFPPRFSGLQFPNYSSELNVNALELDDSALYLCASSSGREFGYEQYFGPGTRLTVT.